The source of this T cell receptor beta chain is a study of T cell responses to AZD1222 COVID-19 vaccine. On the study more broadly: Second-dose recipients at about 4 or about 12 weeks were treated as one pooled group.

The germline V and J ends were trimmed by 1 base and 0 bases, with 10 bases remaining between them. This CDR3 has 16 residues. Germline V CDR1 and CDR2: SEHNR, FQNEAQ (reference sequence). Overall study findings and caveats: A reported finding is that nearly half of spike-specific TCRs target unmutated variant regions. Seropositive AZD1222 recipients at baseline numbered only five or six. Possibly, clonal diversity was underestimated; donors were largely white British and included more females.

To note about this clone: Its cognate antigen is unknown.

TCRdb keeps only in-frame clones here, not all; method: immunoSEQ multiplex PCR. The sample contains about 150,000 clones, approximately 90% of which appear only once. This TCR derives from an adult in good health. V and J are TRBV7-9 and TRBJ1-5, with a possible D match to TRBD1 (5 bases). Source: peripheral blood, taken on day 0 of AZD1222 vaccination. The CDR3: CASSLVVGDSNQPQHF. CDR3 sequence (DNA): TGTGCCAGCAGCTTAGTGGTAGGGGATAGCAATCAGCCCCAGCATTTT.